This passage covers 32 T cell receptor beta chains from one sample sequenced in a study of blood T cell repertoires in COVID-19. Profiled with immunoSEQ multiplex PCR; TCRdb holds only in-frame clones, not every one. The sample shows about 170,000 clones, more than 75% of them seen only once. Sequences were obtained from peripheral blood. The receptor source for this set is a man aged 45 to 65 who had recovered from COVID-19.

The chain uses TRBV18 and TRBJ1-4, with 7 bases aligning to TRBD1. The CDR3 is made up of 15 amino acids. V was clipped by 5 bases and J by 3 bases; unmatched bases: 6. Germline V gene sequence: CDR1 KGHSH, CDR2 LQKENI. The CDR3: CASSSTGTANEKLFF. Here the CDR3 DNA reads TGTGCCAGCTCAAGTACCGGGACAGCTAATGAAAAACTGTTTTTT.

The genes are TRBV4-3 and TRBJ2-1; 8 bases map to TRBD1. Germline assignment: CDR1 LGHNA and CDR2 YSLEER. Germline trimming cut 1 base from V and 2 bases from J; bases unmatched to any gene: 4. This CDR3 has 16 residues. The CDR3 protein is CASSQADRATYNEQFF. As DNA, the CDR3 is TGCGCCAGCAGCCAAGCGGACAGGGCTACCTACAATGAGCAGTTCTTC.

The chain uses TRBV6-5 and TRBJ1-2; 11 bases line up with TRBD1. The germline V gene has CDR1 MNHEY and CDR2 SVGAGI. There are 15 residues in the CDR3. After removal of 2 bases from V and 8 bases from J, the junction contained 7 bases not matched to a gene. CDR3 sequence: CASSYGGQGARGYTF. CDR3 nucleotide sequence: TGTGCCAGCAGTTACGGTGGACAGGGGGCACGGGGCTACACCTTC.

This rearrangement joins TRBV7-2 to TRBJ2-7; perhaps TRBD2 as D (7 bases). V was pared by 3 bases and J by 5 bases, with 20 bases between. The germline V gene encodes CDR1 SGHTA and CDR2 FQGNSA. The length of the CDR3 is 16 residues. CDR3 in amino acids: CASSFEGNRGGNEQYF. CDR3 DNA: TGTGCCAGCAGCTTCGAGGGGAATCGCGGGGGCAACGAGCAGTACTTC.

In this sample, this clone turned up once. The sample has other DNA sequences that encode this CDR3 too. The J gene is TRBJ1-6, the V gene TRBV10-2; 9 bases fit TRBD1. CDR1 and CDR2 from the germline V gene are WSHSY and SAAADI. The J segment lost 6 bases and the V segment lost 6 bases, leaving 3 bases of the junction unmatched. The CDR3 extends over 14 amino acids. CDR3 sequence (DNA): TGCGCCAGCAGGGACAGGGGCTTTAATTCACCCCTCCACTTT. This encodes CASRDRGFNSPLHF.

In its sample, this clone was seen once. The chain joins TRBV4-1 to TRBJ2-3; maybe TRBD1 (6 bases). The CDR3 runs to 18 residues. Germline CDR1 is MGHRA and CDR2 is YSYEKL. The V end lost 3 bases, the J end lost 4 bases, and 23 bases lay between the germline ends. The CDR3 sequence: CASSHSPLVGQDADTQYF. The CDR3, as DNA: TGCGCCAGCAGCCATTCCCCCCTAGTGGGACAAGACGCAGATACGCAGTATTTT.

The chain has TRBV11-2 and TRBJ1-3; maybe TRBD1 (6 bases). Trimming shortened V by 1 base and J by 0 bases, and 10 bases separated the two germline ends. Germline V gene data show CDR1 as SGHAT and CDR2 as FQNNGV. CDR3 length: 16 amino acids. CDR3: CASSLGQALSGNTIYF. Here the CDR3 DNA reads TGTGCCAGCAGCTTAGGACAGGCCCTCTCTGGAAACACCATATATTTT. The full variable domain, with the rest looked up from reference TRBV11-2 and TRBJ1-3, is EAGVAQSPRYKIIEKRQSVAFWCNPISGHATLYWYQQILGQGPKLLIQFQNNGVVDDSQLPKDRFSAERLKGVDSTLKIQPAKLEDSAVYLCASSLGQALSGNTIYFGEGSWLTVV.

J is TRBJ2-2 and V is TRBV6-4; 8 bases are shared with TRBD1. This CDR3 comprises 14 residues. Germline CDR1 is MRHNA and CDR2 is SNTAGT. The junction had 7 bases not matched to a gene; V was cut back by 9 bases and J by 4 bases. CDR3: CASGTGGPTGELFF. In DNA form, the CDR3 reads TGTGCCAGTGGGACAGGCGGACCCACCGGGGAGCTGTTTTTT.

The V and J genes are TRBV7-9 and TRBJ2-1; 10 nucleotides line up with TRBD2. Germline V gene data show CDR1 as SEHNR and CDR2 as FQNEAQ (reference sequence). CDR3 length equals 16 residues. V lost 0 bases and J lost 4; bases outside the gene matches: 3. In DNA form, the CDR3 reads TGTGCCAGCAGCTTAGCTAGCGGGAGGAGGTACAATGAGCAGTTCTTC. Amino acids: CASSLASGRRYNEQFF.

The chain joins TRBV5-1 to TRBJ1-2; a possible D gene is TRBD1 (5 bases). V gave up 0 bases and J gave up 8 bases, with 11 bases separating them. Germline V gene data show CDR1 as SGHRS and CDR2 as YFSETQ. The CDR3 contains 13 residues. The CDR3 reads CASSLEGAGGYTF. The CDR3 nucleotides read TGCGCCAGCAGCTTGGAAGGGGCAGGGGGCTACACCTTC.

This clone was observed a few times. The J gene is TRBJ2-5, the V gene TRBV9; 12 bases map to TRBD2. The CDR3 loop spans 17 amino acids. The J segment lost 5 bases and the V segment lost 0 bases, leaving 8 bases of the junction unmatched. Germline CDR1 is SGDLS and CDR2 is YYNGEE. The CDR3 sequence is CASSVAQLAGGEETQYF. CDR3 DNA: TGTGCCAGCAGCGTAGCCCAGCTAGCGGGGGGGGAGGAGACCCAGTACTTC. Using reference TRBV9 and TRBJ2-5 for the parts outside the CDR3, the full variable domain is DSGVTQTPKHLITATGQRVTLRCSPRSGDLSVYWYQQSLDQGLQFLIQYYNGEERAKGNILERFSAQQFPDLHSELNLSSLELGDSALYFCASSVAQLAGGEETQYFGPGTRLLVL.

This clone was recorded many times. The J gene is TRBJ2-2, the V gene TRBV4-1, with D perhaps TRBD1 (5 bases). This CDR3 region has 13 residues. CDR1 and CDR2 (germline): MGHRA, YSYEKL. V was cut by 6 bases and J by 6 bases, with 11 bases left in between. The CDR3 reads CASSDRRAGELFF. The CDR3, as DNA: TGCGCCAGCAGTGACAGACGGGCCGGGGAGCTGTTTTTT.

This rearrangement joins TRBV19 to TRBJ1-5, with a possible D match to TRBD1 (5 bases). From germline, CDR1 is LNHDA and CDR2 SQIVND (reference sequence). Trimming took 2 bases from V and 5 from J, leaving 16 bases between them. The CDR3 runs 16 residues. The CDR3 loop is CASSIMGGRQDQPQHF. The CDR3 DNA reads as TGTGCCAGTAGTATAATGGGGGGAAGGCAGGATCAGCCCCAGCATTTT.

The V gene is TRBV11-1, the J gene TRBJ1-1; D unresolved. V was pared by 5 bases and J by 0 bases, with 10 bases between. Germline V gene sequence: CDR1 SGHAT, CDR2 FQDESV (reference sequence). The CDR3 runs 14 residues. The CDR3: CASSTNGVNTEAFF. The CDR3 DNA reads TGTGCCAGCAGCACAAACGGGGTGAACACTGAAGCTTTCTTT.

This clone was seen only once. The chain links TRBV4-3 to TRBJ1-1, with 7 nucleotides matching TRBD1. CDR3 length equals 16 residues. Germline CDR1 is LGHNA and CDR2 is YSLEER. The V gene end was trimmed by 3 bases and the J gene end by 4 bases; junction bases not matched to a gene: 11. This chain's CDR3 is CASSQSLAGGGTEAFF. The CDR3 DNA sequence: TGCGCCAGCAGCCAGTCTTTAGCAGGGGGAGGCACTGAAGCTTTCTTT.

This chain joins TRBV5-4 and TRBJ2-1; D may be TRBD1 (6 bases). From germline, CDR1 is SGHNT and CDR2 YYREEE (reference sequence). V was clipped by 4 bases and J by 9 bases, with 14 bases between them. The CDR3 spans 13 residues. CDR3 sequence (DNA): TGTGCCAGCAGCCAGACACAGGGTCCTGAGCAGTTCTTC. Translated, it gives CASSQTQGPEQFF.

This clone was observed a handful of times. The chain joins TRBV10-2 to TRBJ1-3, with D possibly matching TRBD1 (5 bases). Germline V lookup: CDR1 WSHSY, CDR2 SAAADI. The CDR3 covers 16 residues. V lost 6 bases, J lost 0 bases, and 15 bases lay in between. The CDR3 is CASRQPSDSSGNTIYF. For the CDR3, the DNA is TGCGCCAGCAGACAACCATCCGACAGCTCTGGAAACACCATATATTTT.

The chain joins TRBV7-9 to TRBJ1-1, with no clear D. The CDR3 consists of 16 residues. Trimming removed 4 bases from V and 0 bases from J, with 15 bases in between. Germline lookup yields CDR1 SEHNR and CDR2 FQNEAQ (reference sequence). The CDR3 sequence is CASSSPNAVLNTEAFF. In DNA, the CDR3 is TGTGCCAGCAGCTCGCCCAATGCAGTTCTGAACACTGAAGCTTTCTTT. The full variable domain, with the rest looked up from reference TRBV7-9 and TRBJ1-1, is DTGVSQNPRHKITKRGQNVTFRCDPISEHNRLYWYRQTLGQGPEFLTYFQNEAQLEKSRLLSDRFSAERPKGSFSTLEIQRTEQGDSAMYLCASSSPNAVLNTEAFFGQGTRLTVV.

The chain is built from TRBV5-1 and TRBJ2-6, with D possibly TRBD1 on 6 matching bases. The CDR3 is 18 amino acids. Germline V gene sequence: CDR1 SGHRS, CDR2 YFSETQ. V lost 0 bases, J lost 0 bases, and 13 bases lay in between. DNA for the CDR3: TGCGCCAGCAGCTTGGGACAGGCCAGGCACTCTGGGGCCAACGTCCTGACTTTC. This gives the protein CASSLGQARHSGANVLTF.

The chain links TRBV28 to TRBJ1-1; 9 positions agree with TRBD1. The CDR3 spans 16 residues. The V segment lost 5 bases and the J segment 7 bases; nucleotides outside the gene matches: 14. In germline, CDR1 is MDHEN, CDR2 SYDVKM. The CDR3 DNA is TGTGCCAGCAGTAATTACAGGGGGCCTGCTTCATATGAAGCTTTCTTT. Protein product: CASSNYRGPASYEAFF.

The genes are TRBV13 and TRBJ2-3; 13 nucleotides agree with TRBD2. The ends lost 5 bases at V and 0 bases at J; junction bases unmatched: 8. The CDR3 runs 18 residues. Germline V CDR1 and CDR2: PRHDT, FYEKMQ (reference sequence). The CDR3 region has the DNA TGTGCCAGCAGCAAAAGGACTAGCGGGGGCCCTAGCACAGATACGCAGTATTTT. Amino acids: CASSKRTSGGPSTDTQYF.

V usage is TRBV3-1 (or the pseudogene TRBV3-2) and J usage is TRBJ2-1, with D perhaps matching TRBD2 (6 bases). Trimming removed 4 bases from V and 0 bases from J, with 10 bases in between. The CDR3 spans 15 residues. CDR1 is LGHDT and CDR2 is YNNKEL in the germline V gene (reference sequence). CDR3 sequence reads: CASSPRGNSYNEQFF. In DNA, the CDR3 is TGTGCCAGCAGCCCCCGGGGGAACTCCTACAATGAGCAGTTCTTC.

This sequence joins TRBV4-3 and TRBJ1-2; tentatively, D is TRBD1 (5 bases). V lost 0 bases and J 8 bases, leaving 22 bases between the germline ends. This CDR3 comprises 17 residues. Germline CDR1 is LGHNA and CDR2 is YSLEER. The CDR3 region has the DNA TGCGCCAGCAGCCAAGATGTATCCAGGGCGGTTTTGGGAGGCTACACCTTC. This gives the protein CASSQDVSRAVLGGYTF.

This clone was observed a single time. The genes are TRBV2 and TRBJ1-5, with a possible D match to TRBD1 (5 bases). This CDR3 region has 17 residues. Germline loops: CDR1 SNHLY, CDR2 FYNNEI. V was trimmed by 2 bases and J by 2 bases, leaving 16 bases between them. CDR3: CASSEPSGQGGNQPQHF. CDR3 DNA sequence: TGTGCCAGCAGTGAACCCAGCGGGCAGGGAGGCAATCAGCCCCAGCATTTT.

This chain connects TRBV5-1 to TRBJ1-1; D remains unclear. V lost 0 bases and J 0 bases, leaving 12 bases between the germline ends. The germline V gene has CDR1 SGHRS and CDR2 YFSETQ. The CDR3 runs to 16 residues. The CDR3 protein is CASSLGQPIMNTEAFF. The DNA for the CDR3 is TGCGCCAGCAGCTTGGGACAACCGATAATGAACACTGAAGCTTTCTTT.

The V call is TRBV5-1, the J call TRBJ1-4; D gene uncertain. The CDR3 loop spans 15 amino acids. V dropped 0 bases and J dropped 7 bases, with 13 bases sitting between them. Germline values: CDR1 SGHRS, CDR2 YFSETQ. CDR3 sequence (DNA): TGCGCCAGCAGCTTGGTCAACGGGGTAGGTGAAAAACTGTTTTTT. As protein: CASSLVNGVGEKLFF.

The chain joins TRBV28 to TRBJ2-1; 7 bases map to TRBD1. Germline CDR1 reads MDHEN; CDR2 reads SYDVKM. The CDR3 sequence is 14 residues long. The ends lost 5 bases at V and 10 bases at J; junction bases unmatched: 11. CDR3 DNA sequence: TGTGCCAGCAGTAGAGACAGGGTGTCCCGAGAGCAGTTCTTC. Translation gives CASSRDRVSREQFF. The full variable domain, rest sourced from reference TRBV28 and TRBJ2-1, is DVKVTQSSRYLVKRTGEKVFLECVQDMDHENMFWYRQDPGLGLRLIYFSYDVKMKEKGDIPEGYSVSREKKERFSLILESASTNQTSMYLCASSRDRVSREQFFGPGTRLTVL.

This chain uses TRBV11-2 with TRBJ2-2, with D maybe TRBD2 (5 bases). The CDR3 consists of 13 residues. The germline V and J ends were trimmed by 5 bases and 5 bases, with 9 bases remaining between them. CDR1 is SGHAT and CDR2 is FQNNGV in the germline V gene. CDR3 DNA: TGTGCCAGCAGCCTATGGAGGACCGGGGAGCTGTTTTTT. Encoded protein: CASSLWRTGELFF.

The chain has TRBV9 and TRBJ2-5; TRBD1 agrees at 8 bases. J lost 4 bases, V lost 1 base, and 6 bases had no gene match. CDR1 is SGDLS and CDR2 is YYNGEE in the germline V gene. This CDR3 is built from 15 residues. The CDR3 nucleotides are TGTGCCAGCAGCGTATCGGGACAGGCACCAGAGACCCAGTACTTC. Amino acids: CASSVSGQAPETQYF.

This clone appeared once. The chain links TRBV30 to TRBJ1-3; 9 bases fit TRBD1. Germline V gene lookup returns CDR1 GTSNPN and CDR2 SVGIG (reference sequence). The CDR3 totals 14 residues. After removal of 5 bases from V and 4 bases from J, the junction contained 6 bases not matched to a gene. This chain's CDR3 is CAWGAGTGGNTIYF. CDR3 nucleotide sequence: TGTGCCTGGGGTGCAGGGACAGGGGGAAACACCATATATTTT.

In DNA, the CDR3 is TGTGCCAGCAGTTACGACAGGGGGAGCTCCTACGAGCAGTACTTC. Amino acids: CASSYDRGSSYEQYF. The J gene is TRBJ2-7, the V gene TRBV6-2 or TRBV6-3; 9 nucleotides line up with TRBD1. CDR1 MNHEY and CDR2 SVGEGT come from the germline V gene. V was pared by 2 bases and J by 0 bases, with 2 bases of the junction left unmatched. The CDR3 has 15 residues.

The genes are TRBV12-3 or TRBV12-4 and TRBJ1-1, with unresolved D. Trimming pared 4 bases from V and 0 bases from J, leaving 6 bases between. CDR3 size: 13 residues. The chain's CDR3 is CASSWRMNTEAFF. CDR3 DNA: TGTGCCAGCAGTTGGCGGATGAACACTGAAGCTTTCTTT.